This T cell receptor beta chain was obtained from a study of T-cell memory formation after mild COVID-19. On the study more broadly: There were largely donor-specific TCR clusters.

Study conclusions and caveats: Some clones that responded were present in memory (sampled pre-infection), which suggests cross-reactive memory joined. Clones that contracted from day 15 to 85 had balanced CD4/CD8; later expanders were CD4+ biased.

TCRdb analysed the 5' RACE reads with MiXCR anew, one entry per CDR3 protein. The table lists 400,000 or so distinct CDR3 sequences, 15% to 20% of them singletons, with around 8% in the top ten. This CDR3 is built from 15 residues. Trimming removed 5 bases from V and 7 bases from J, with 18 bases in between. Looked up from germline, CDR1 is MNHEY and CDR2 is SVGAGI. As regards this clonotype: The antigen remains undetermined.

The clonotype originates from an adult woman who had mild COVID-19 (a few samples of this study predate the infection). Cell type and time point are not known. The J gene is TRBJ2-1, the V gene TRBV6-5; tentatively, D is TRBD1 (6 bases). The sample was PBMCs or a T cell subset sorted from them (not recorded which). CDR3 coding DNA: TGTGCCAGCAGTCCCGGGACACTAGAAAGGAATGAGCAGTTCTTC. It translates to CASSPGTLERNEQFF.